These T cell receptor beta chains were read from a single sample in a study of blood T cell repertoires in COVID-19. Here immunoSEQ multiplex PCR was the method, and the copy in TCRdb shows in-frame clones only, minus some. The sample includes a few hundred thousand clones, 70% to 90% seen only once; the top ten take 1.2% to 1.5%. Sequencing was carried out using peripheral blood. These receptors all come from a man older than 75 with acute or convalescent COVID-19. CDR3s include the opening cysteine and the closing phenylalanine or tryptophan. Each record gives: clone size, J gene, D gene, V gene, CDR3 DNA, CDR3 protein. D genes are given only for firm matches. The listing skips clone size in some rows; elsewhere it reads once, few, many or a size class.

once,TRBJ2-3,NA,TRBV7-9,TGTGCCAGCAGCTTATCCGCGGATACGCAGTATTTT,CASSLSADTQYF
NA,TRBJ2-2,NA,TRBV4-3,TGCGCCAGCAGCCAAGATGGGGGGGCGAAGGACACCGGGGAGCTGTTTTTT,CASSQDGGAKDTGELFF
NA,TRBJ1-4,NA,TRBV6-2/TRBV6-3,TGTGCCAGCAGTAACGGAGGGGAAACTAATGAAAAACTGTTTTTT,CASSNGGETNEKLFF
NA,TRBJ2-7,NA,TRBV7-3,TGTGCCAGCAGCCTACTACGGGAGCAGTACTTC,CASSLLREQYF
NA,TRBJ2-7,TRBD1,TRBV6-6,TGTGCCAGCAGTTACTCGGGACAGGGTAGCGAGCAGTACTTC,CASSYSGQGSEQYF
NA,TRBJ1-1,TRBD1,TRBV11-2,TGTGCCAGCAGCTTAGAAGGGACAGGGGGCACTGAAGCTTTCTTT,CASSLEGTGGTEAFF
NA,TRBJ1-1,NA,TRBV5-8,TGTGCCAGCAGCTTGAGGGGAGCAGCGGGCACTGAAGCTTTCTTT,CASSLRGAAGTEAFF
NA,TRBJ2-3,NA,TRBV5-5,TGTGCCAGCAGTCCCCCTAGGGGCTGGGGTAGCACAGATACGCAGTATTTT,CASSPPRGWGSTDTQYF
NA,TRBJ1-5,TRBD1,TRBV6-2/TRBV6-3,TGTGCCAGCAGCCCCACAGGGGGGCATCAGCCCCAGCATTTT,CASSPTGGHQPQHF
NA,TRBJ1-4,NA,TRBV28,TGTGCCAGCAGCCGGGGGGGGATAGGGGAAAAACTGTTTTTT,CASSRGGIGEKLFF
NA,TRBJ1-5,NA,TRBV18,TGTGCCAGCTCATCCAACCGGGCAGCGGATCAGCCCCAGCATTTT,CASSSNRAADQPQHF
NA,TRBJ1-5,NA,TRBV19,TGTGCCAGTAAGGCAGCCCCTAGAGGCAATCAGCCCCAGCATTTT,CASKAAPRGNQPQHF
NA,TRBJ1-1,NA,TRBV18,TGTGCCAGCTCACCGGACAGACTGAACACTGAAGCTTTCTTT,CASSPDRLNTEAFF
NA,TRBJ1-4,TRBD1,TRBV6-5,TGTGCCAGCAGTTCCTCTTTGGGACAGGGGACTGAAAAACTGTTTTTT,CASSSSLGQGTEKLFF
NA,TRBJ2-7,TRBD1,TRBV4-3,TGCGCCAGCAGCCAAGAATTTGACAGGGGGCGCGAGCAGTACTTC,CASSQEFDRGREQYF
NA,TRBJ2-1,NA,TRBV7-3,TGTGCCAGCAGCCCCCGAAGCCGGGGGTCCTACAATGAGCAGTTCTTC,CASSPRSRGSYNEQFF
NA,TRBJ1-2,TRBD1,TRBV19,TGTGCCAGTAGTCCCCAGACAGGGATTGCCTATGGCTACACCTTC,CASSPQTGIAYGYTF
NA,TRBJ2-1,NA,TRBV6-1,TGTGCCAGCAGTGAATCTTTGCTGTCCAGCTCCTACAATGAGCAGTTCTTC,CASSESLLSSSYNEQFF
NA,TRBJ2-7,TRBD2,TRBV27,TGTGCCAGCAGTCCGATCCCGGGACTAAACTTCTACGAGCAGTACTTC,CASSPIPGLNFYEQYF
NA,TRBJ2-3,TRBD2,TRBV11-2,TGTGCCAGCAGCCTAGGACTAGCGGGGGGGTACACAGATACGCAGTATTTT,CASSLGLAGGYTDTQYF
NA,TRBJ1-2,TRBD1,TRBV6-1,TGTGCCAGCAGTGAAGGGGGACAGGGCACCTATGGCTACACCTTC,CASSEGGQGTYGYTF
NA,TRBJ1-2,NA,TRBV4-3,TGCGCCAGCAGCCAGGCGGGCAGGGGACATGGCTACACCTTC,CASSQAGRGHGYTF
NA,TRBJ2-1,TRBD2,TRBV24-1,TGTGCCACCAGTGGCGGGACTACCTCTATGGGTGAGCAGTTCTTC,CATSGGTTSMGEQFF
NA,TRBJ1-1,NA,TRBV10-3,TGTGCCATCAGTGAGCCGCGGGGGGCTGTTGGAGCTTTCTTT,CAISEPRGAVGAFF